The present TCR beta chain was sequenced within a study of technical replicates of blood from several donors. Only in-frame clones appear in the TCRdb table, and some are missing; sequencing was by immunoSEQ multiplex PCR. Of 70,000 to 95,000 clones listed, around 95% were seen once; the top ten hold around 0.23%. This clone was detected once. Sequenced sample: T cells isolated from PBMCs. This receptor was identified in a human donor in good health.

The CDR3 DNA reads as TGTGCCAGCTCACCACGGGACTTTGGGGGCACTGAAGCTTTCTTT. Amino acids: CASSPRDFGGTEAFF. V is TRBV18 and J is TRBJ1-1, with D tentatively TRBD1 (5 bases). V lost 1 base to trimming and J lost 4 bases, with 13 bases between them. The CDR3 contains 15 residues. The germline V gene encodes CDR1 KGHSH and CDR2 LQKENI.